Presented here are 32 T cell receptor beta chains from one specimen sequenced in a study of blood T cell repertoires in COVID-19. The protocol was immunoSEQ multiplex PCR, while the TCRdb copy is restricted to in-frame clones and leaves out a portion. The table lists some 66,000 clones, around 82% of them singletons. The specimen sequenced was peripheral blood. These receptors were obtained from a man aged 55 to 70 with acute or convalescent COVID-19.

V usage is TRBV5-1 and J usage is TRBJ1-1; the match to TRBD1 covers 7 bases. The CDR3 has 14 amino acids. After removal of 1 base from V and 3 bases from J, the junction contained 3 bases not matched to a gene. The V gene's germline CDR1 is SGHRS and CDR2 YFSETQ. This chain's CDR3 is CASSLFRGDTEAFF. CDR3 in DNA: TGCGCCAGCAGCTTGTTCAGGGGGGACACTGAAGCTTTCTTT.

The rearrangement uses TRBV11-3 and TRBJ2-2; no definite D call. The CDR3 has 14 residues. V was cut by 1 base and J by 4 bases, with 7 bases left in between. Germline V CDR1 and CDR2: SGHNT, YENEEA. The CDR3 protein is CASSLVAATGELFF. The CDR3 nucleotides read TGTGCCAGCAGCTTAGTTGCGGCCACCGGGGAGCTGTTTTTT.

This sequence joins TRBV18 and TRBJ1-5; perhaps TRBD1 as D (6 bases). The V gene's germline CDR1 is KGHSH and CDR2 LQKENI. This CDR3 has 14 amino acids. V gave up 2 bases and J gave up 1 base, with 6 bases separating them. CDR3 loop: CASSPGQSNQPQHF. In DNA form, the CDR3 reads TGTGCCAGCTCACCAGGACAGAGCAATCAGCCCCAGCATTTT.

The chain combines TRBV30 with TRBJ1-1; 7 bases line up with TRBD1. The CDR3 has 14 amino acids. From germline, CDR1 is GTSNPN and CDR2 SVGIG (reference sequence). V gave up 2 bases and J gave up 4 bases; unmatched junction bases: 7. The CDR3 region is CAWSKGQGVTEAFF. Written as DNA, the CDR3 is TGTGCCTGGAGTAAGGGGCAGGGGGTCACTGAAGCTTTCTTT.

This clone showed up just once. The CDR3 reads CASSLRGRETQYF. CDR3 nucleotide sequence: TGTGCCAGCAGTTTAAGGGGGAGAGAGACCCAGTACTTC. This sequence joins TRBV12-3 or TRBV12-4 and TRBJ2-5, with D perhaps TRBD1 (6 bases). V was pared by 2 bases and J by 4 bases, with 8 bases between. The CDR3 runs 13 residues.

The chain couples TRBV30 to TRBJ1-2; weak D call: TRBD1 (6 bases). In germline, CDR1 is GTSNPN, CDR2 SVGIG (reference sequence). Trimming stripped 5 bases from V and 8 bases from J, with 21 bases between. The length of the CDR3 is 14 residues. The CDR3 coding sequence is TGTGCCTGGCGGGGGGGCCTAACGCTGGCGGGCTACACCTTC. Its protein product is CAWRGGLTLAGYTF.

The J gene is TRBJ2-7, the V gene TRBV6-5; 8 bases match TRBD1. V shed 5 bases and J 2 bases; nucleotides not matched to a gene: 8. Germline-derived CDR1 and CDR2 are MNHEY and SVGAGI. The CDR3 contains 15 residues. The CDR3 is CASSRGGQGTYEQYF. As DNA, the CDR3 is TGTGCCAGCAGTAGGGGAGGACAGGGCACCTACGAGCAGTACTTC.

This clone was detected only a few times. The CDR3 protein is CASSVTGYNSPLHF. In DNA, the CDR3 is TGTGCCAGCAGTGTGACAGGGTATAATTCACCCCTCCACTTT. The V and J genes are TRBV25-1 and TRBJ1-6; 7 nucleotides align to TRBD1. This CDR3 comprises 14 residues. The germline CDR1 and CDR2 sequences are MGHDK and SYGVNS. The V gene end was trimmed by 4 bases and the J gene end by 4 bases; junction bases not matched to a gene: 1.

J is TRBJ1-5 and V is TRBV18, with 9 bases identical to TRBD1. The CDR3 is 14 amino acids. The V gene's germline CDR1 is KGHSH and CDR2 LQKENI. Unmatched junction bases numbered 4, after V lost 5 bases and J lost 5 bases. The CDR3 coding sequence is TGTGCCAGCTCATCGACAGGGGGGGATCAGCCCCAGCATTTT. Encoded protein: CASSSTGGDQPQHF.

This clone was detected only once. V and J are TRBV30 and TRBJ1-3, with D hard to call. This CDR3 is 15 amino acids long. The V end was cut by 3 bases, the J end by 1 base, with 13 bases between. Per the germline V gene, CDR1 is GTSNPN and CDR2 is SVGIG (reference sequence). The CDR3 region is CAWSPAAYSGNTIYF. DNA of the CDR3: TGTGCCTGGAGCCCGGCGGCGTATTCTGGAAACACCATATATTTT.

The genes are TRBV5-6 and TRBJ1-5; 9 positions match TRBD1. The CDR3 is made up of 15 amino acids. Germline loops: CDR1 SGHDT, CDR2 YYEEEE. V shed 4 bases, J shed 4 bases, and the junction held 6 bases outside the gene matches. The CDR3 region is CASSPRDRANQPQHF. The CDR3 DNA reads TGTGCCAGCAGCCCCCGGGACAGGGCGAATCAGCCCCAGCATTTT.

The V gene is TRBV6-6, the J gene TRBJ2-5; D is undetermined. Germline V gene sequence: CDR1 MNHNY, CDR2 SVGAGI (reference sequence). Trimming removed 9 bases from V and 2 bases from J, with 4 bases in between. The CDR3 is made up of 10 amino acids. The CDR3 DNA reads TGTGCCAGTCAACAAGAGACCCAGTACTTC. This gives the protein CASQQETQYF.

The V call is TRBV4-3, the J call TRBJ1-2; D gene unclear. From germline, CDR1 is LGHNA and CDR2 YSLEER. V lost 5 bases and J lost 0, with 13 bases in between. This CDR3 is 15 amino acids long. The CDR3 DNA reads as TGCGCCAGCAGCTCACGAGGTACTCCTAACTATGGCTACACCTTC. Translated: CASSSRGTPNYGYTF.

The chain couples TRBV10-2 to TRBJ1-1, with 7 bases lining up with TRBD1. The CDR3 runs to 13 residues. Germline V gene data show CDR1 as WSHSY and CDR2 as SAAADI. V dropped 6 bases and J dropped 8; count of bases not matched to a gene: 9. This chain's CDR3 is CASRGQIVREAFF. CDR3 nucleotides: TGCGCCAGCAGGGGACAGATTGTAAGGGAAGCTTTCTTT.

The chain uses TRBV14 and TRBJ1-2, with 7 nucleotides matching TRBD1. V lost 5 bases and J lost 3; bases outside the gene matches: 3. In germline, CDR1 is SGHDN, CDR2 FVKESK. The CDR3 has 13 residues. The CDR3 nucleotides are TGTGCCAGCAGCAAGGGGGCCCACTATGGCTACACCTTC. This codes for CASSKGAHYGYTF.

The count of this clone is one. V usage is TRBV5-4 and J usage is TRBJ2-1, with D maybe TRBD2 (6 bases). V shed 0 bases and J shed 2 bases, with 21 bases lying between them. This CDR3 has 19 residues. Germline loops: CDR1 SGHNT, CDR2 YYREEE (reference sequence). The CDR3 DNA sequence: TGTGCCAGCAGCTTGGCCTCTTCTCTAGCGCCTGAGACCTACAATGAGCAGTTCTTC. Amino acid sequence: CASSLASSLAPETYNEQFF.

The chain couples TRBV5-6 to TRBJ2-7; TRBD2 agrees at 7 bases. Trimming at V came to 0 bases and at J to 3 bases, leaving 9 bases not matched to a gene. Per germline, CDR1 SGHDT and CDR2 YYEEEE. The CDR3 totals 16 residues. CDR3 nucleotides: TGTGCCAGCAGCTTGGCCGGCCCGGGGGACTACTACGAGCAGTACGTC. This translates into CASSLAGPGDYYEQYV.

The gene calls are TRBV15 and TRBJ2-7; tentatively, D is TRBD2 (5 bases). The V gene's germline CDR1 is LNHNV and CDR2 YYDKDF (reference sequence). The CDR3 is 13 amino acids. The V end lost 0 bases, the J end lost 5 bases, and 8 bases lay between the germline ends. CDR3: CATSRERAHEQYV. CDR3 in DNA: TGTGCCACCAGCAGAGAGCGGGCACACGAGCAGTACGTC.

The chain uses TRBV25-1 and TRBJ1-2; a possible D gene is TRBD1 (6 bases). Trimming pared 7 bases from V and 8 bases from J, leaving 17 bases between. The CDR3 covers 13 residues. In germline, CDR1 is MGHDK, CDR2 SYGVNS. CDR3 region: CASMNAGQGGYTF. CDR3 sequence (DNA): TGTGCCAGCATGAACGCGGGCCAGGGGGGCTACACCTTC.

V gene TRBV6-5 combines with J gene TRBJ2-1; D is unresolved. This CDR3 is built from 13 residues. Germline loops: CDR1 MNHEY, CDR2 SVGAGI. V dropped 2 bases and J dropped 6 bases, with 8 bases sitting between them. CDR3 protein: CASSYGRINEQFF. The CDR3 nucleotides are TGTGCCAGCAGTTACGGCAGAATCAATGAGCAGTTCTTC.

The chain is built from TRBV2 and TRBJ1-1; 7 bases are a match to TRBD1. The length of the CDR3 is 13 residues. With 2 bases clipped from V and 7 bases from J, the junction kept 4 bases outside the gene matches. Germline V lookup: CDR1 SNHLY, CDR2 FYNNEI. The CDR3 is CASSEYRGGEAFF. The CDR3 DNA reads TGTGCCAGCAGTGAATACAGGGGTGGTGAAGCTTTCTTT.

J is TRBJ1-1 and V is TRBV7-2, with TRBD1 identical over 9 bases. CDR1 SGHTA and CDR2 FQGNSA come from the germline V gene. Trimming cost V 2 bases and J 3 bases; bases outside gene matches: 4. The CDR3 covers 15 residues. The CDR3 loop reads CASSLRDRVDTEAFF. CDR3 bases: TGTGCCAGCAGCTTACGGGACAGGGTGGACACTGAAGCTTTCTTT.

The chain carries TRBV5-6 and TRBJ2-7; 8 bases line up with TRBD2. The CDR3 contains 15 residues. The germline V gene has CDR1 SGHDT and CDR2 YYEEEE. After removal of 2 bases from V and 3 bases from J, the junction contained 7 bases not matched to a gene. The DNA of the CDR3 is TGTGCCAGCAGCTTTCGAGCGGGGGCCAGCTACGAGCAGTACTTC. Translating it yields CASSFRAGASYEQYF. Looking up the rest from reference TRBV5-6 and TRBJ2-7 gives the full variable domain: DAGVTQSPTHLIKTRGQQVTLRCSPKSGHDTVSWYQQALGQGPQFIFQYYEEEERQRGNFPDRFSGHQFPNYSSELNVNALLLGDSALYLCASSFRAGASYEQYFGPGTRLTVT.

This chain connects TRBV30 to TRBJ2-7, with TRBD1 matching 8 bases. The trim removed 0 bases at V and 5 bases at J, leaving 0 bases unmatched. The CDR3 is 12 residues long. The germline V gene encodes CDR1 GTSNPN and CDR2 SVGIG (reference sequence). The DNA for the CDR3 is TGTGCCTGGAGTGTACAGGGGGACGAGCAGTACTTC. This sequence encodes CAWSVQGDEQYF.

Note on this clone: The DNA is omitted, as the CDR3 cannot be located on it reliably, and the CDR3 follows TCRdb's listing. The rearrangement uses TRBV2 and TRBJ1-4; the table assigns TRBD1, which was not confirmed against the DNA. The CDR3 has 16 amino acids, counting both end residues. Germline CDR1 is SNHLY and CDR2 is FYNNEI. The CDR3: CASSILGQALNEKLFF.

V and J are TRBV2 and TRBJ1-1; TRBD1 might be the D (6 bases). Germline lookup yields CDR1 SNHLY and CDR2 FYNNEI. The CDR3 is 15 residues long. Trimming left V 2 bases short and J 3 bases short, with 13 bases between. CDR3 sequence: CASSEFEDRDTEAFF. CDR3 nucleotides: TGTGCCAGCAGTGAATTCGAGGACAGAGACACTGAAGCTTTCTTT.

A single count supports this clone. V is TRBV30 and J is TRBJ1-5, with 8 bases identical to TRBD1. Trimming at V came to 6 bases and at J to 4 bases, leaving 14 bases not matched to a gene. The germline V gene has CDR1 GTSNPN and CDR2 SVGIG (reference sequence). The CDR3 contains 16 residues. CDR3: CACTGPGTGTNQPQHF. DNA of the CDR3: TGTGCCTGTACTGGACCAGGGACAGGAACAAATCAGCCCCAGCATTTT.

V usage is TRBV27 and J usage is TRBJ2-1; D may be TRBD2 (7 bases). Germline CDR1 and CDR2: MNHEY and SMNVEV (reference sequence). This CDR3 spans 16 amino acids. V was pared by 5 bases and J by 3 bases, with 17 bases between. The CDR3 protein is CASSHRGATRYNEQFF. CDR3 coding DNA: TGTGCCAGCAGTCATCGGGGGGCGACTCGCTACAATGAGCAGTTCTTC.

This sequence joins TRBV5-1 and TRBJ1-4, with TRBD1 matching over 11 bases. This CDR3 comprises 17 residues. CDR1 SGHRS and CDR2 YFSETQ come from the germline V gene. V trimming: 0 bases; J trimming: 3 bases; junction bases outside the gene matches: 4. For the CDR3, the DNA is TGCGCCAGCAGCTTGGGGGACAGGGGGAGTTCTAATGAAAAACTGTTTTTT. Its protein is CASSLGDRGSSNEKLFF.

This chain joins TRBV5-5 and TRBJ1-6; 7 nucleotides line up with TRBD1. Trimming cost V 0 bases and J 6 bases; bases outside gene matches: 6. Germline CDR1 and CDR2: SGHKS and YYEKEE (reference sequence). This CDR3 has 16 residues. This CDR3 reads CASSLASGTVNSPLHF. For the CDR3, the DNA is TGTGCCAGCAGCTTGGCTTCGGGGACAGTTAATTCACCCCTCCACTTT.

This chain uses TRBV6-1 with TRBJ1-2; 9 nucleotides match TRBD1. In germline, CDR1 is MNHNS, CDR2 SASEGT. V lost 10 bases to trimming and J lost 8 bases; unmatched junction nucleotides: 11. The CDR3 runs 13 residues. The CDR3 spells CATSTWTGDGYTF. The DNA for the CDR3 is TGTGCCACCAGCACGTGGACAGGGGACGGCTACACCTTC.

CDR3 protein: CASSLAGSGNTIYF. The CDR3 DNA reads as TGCGCCAGCAGCTTGGCGGGCTCTGGAAACACCATATATTTT. The V and J genes are TRBV5-1 and TRBJ1-3; no clear D gene. The CDR3 is 14 amino acids. V lost 0 bases and J 0 bases, leaving 4 bases between the germline ends. Germline V gene data show CDR1 as SGHRS and CDR2 as YFSETQ.